The 26 T cell receptor beta chains below were found in one sample sequenced in a study of blood T cell repertoires in COVID-19. The method was immunoSEQ multiplex PCR; TCRdb's version includes in-frame clones alone and lacks a portion of them. The repertoire consists of about 120,000 clones, with under 90% occurring once and the leading ten covering about 3.8%. Sequencing was carried out using peripheral blood. The source is a man aged 60-69 years with acute or convalescent COVID-19.

The table lists this clone with a count of one. The chain joins TRBV5-6 to TRBJ1-5; D gene unclear. The CDR3 runs to 15 residues. Trimming pared 3 bases from V and 4 bases from J, leaving 14 bases between. From germline, CDR1 is SGHDT and CDR2 YYEEEE. CDR3 nucleotide sequence: TGTGCCAGCAGCTCACTTTCGAGATTAAATCAGCCCCAGCATTTT. The encoded protein is CASSSLSRLNQPQHF.

V is TRBV7-2 and J is TRBJ1-3; TRBD1 agrees at 7 bases. V was pared by 5 bases and J by 4 bases, with 5 bases of the junction left unmatched. CDR3 size: 14 residues. Germline V lookup: CDR1 SGHTA, CDR2 FQGNSA. The CDR3 reads CASSDRVGGNTIYF. CDR3 nucleotides: TGTGCCAGCAGCGACAGGGTGGGAGGAAACACCATATATTTT.

The chain has TRBV2 and TRBJ2-7; D is perhaps TRBD1 (6 bases). CDR3 length equals 14 residues. Trimming took 7 bases from V and 4 from J, leaving 17 bases between them. Germline loops: CDR1 SNHLY, CDR2 FYNNEI. As DNA, the CDR3 is TGTGCCAGCACCCGGGCCCAGGGGATATACGAGCAGTACTTC. It translates to CASTRAQGIYEQYF. The full variable domain, completed using reference TRBV2 and TRBJ2-7, is EPEVTQTPSHQVTQMGQEVILRCVPISNHLYFYWYRQILGQKVEFLVSFYNNEISEKSEIFDDQFSVERPDGSNFTLKIRSTKLEDSAMYFCASTRAQGIYEQYFGPGTRLTVT.

The chain links TRBV28 to TRBJ2-7; 10 bases line up with TRBD2. The junction had 3 bases not matched to a gene; V was cut back by 2 bases and J by 5 bases. Germline V gene sequence: CDR1 MDHEN, CDR2 SYDVKM. There are 14 residues in the CDR3. The CDR3 DNA reads TGTGCCAGCAGTTTACTAGCGGGAGACGACGAGCAGTACTTC. Translating gives CASSLLAGDDEQYF.

The DNA for the CDR3 is TGCGCCAGCAGCCGTGGACTAAACTACGAGCAGTACTTC. Its protein is CASSRGLNYEQYF. The chain employs TRBV5-1 and TRBJ2-7, with a weak D call TRBD2 (6 bases). The CDR3 sequence is 13 residues long. CDR1 SGHRS and CDR2 YFSETQ come from the germline V gene. Trimming pared 4 bases from V and 3 bases from J, leaving 11 bases between.

This sequence joins TRBV2 and TRBJ2-5; D might be TRBD2 (5 bases). The CDR3 contains 14 residues. Germline loops: CDR1 SNHLY, CDR2 FYNNEI. The V gene lost 7 bases and the J gene lost 9 bases, with 21 bases spanning the gap. In DNA form, the CDR3 reads TGTGCCAGCACCGAGGGTGGACTGGGCTTATCCCAGTACTTC. Translation gives CASTEGGLGLSQYF.

The V gene is TRBV5-5, the J gene TRBJ1-5; D possibly corresponds to TRBD1 (5 bases). Germline V gene sequence: CDR1 SGHKS, CDR2 YYEKEE (reference sequence). The CDR3 totals 15 residues. Trimming left V 4 bases short and J 5 bases short, with 16 bases between. The CDR3 sequence is CASSPVGGLYQPQHF. In DNA, the CDR3 is TGTGCCAGCAGCCCCGTGGGGGGTCTTTATCAGCCCCAGCATTTT.

This chain uses TRBV7-9 with TRBJ1-2; D is possibly TRBD1 (6 bases). CDR1 and CDR2 (germline): SEHNR, FQNEAQ (reference sequence). The length of the CDR3 is 12 residues. V gave up 5 bases and J gave up 5 bases, with 9 bases separating them. CDR3 coding DNA: TGTGCCAGCAGCCAGGGGCGGTATGGCTACACCTTC. The encoded protein is CASSQGRYGYTF.

This sequence joins TRBV15 and TRBJ2-2; D ambiguous. Trimming stripped 2 bases from V and 4 bases from J, with 11 bases between. Germline CDR1 reads LNHNV; CDR2 reads YYDKDF (reference sequence). The length of the CDR3 is 15 residues. This CDR3 is CATSRSTVATGELFF. Written as DNA, the CDR3 is TGTGCCACCAGCAGATCAACAGTGGCCACCGGGGAGCTGTTTTTT.

The V call is TRBV6-4, the J call TRBJ2-6; TRBD1 is a possible D gene (5 bases). The CDR3 loop spans 16 amino acids. CDR1 is MRHNA and CDR2 is SNTAGT in the germline V gene. V was clipped by 2 bases and J by 4 bases, with 12 bases between them. The CDR3 sequence is CASSDGLGAGANVLTF. The CDR3 DNA is TGTGCCAGCAGTGACGGGTTAGGGGCCGGGGCCAACGTCCTGACTTTC.

V usage is TRBV7-8 and J usage is TRBJ2-6; 9 bases match TRBD1. The CDR3 length is 18 residues. Germline loops: CDR1 SGHVS, CDR2 FQNEAQ. Trimming took 0 bases from V and 2 from J; bases not matched to a gene: 5. The DNA for the CDR3 is TGTGCCAGCAGCTTAGCCTATACAGGGGGCACTGGGGCCAACGTCCTGACTTTC. Amino acids: CASSLAYTGGTGANVLTF. Full variable domain (remainder filled in from reference TRBV7-8 and TRBJ2-6): GAGVSQSPRYKVAKRGQDVALRCDPISGHVSLFWYQQALGQGPEFLTYFQNEAQLDKSGLPSDRFFAERPEGSVSTLKIQRTQQEDSAVYLCASSLAYTGGTGANVLTFGAGSRLTVL.

CDR3 loop: CASSYSGRRETQYF. CDR3 nucleotides: TGTGCCAGCAGTTATAGCGGGAGAAGAGAGACCCAGTACTTC. The chain carries TRBV6-2 or TRBV6-3 and TRBJ2-5; 9 bases map to TRBD2. V shed 3 bases, J shed 4 bases, and the junction held 3 bases outside the gene matches. Germline values: CDR1 MNHEY, CDR2 SVGEGT. The CDR3 contains 14 residues.

This chain joins TRBV7-2 and TRBJ1-2, with D unclear. The germline V gene encodes CDR1 SGHTA and CDR2 FQGNSA. With 0 bases removed from V and 4 bases from J, the gap between germline ends came to 9 bases. There are 14 residues in the CDR3. The CDR3 nucleotides read TGTGCCAGCAGCTTAGCGGCGGATACCTATGGCTACACCTTC. It yields the protein CASSLAADTYGYTF. Together with reference TRBV7-2 and TRBJ1-2, the CDR3 gives the full variable domain: GAGVSQSPSNKVTEKGKDVELRCDPISGHTALYWYRQSLGQGLEFLIYFQGNSAPDKSGLPSDRFSAERTGGSVSTLTIQRTQQEDSAVYLCASSLAADTYGYTFGSGTRLTVV.

This sequence joins TRBV6-5 and TRBJ1-4, with D unclear. CDR1 and CDR2 (germline): MNHEY, SVGAGI. V was trimmed by 6 bases and J by 8 bases, leaving 16 bases between them. The CDR3 loop spans 14 amino acids. The CDR3 sequence is CASSNSPRMEKLFF. For the CDR3, the DNA is TGTGCCAGCAGCAACAGTCCCCGGATGGAAAAACTGTTTTTT.

This clone has more than one count but fewer than ten. The chain has TRBV7-6 and TRBJ2-5; D is undetermined. V lost 1 base and J 2 bases, leaving 5 bases between the germline ends. Germline assignment: CDR1 SGHVS and CDR2 FNYEAQ. CDR3 length equals 13 residues. The CDR3 DNA reads TGTGCCAGCAGCTTAGTCGTACAAGAGACCCAGTACTTC. It yields the protein CASSLVVQETQYF.

The chain carries TRBV27 and TRBJ2-1, with D possibly TRBD1 on 6 matching bases. The CDR3 is 14 amino acids. Trimming took off 2 bases at V and 3 bases at J, with 8 bases between the two ends. The V gene's germline CDR1 is MNHEY and CDR2 SMNVEV (reference sequence). In DNA, the CDR3 is TGTGCCAGCAGTTTAGGGGGCGGCTACAATGAGCAGTTCTTC. Translation gives CASSLGGGYNEQFF.

This clone was detected only a few times. The gene calls are TRBV2 and TRBJ1-1; no definite D call. The CDR3 extends over 11 amino acids. Per germline, CDR1 SNHLY and CDR2 FYNNEI. The germline V and J ends were trimmed by 7 bases and 1 base, with 4 bases remaining between them. CDR3 DNA: TGTGCCAGCACCTCGAACACTGAAGCTTTCTTT. It codes for CASTSNTEAFF.

This rearrangement joins TRBV2 to TRBJ2-7; 7 bases align to TRBD2. In germline, CDR1 is SNHLY, CDR2 FYNNEI. The CDR3 has 14 amino acids. J was trimmed by 2 bases and V by 6 bases; bases with no gene match: 7. The CDR3 region is CASRNLAVTYEQYF. In DNA form, the CDR3 reads TGTGCCAGCAGAAATCTAGCGGTTACCTACGAGCAGTACTTC.

The V gene is TRBV24-1, the J gene TRBJ1-5; possible D gene TRBD1, 5 bases. V lost 3 bases and J 11 bases, leaving 19 bases between the germline ends. The CDR3 spans 15 residues. Germline V gives CDR1 KGHDR, CDR2 SFDVKD. The CDR3: CATSDGQGSRSAQHF. CDR3 nucleotides: TGTGCCACCAGTGATGGTCAGGGAAGTCGTTCAGCCCAGCATTTT.

This clone has just a few counts. This rearrangement joins TRBV5-5 to TRBJ1-2; TRBD1 agrees at 7 bases. The germline V gene has CDR1 SGHKS and CDR2 YYEKEE (reference sequence). This CDR3 spans 14 amino acids. V trimming: 3 bases; J trimming: 6 bases; junction bases outside the gene matches: 8. CDR3 DNA sequence: TGTGCCAGCAGCTCGACGACAGGGTGGGATGGCTACACCTTC. It translates to CASSSTTGWDGYTF.

The chain links TRBV6-5 to TRBJ1-6; TRBD1 aligns across 7 bases. After removal of 8 bases from V and 5 bases from J, the junction contained 6 bases not matched to a gene. Germline lookup yields CDR1 MNHEY and CDR2 SVGAGI. This CDR3 is built from 14 residues. The CDR3 reads CASGGQVNNSPLHF. CDR3 DNA: TGTGCCAGCGGAGGACAGGTGAATAATTCACCCCTCCACTTT.

This rearrangement joins TRBV6-2 or TRBV6-3 to TRBJ1-5; the match to TRBD1 covers 7 bases. The CDR3 contains 14 residues. The V segment lost 6 bases and the J segment 2 bases; nucleotides outside the gene matches: 4. Germline CDR1 is MNHEY and CDR2 is SVGEGT. The CDR3 loop is CASSDRVGNQPQHF. The DNA for the CDR3 is TGTGCCAGCAGCGACAGGGTCGGCAATCAGCCCCAGCATTTT.

The J gene is TRBJ2-3, the V gene TRBV2; 7 bases map to TRBD2. The CDR3 length is 15 residues. The germline V gene encodes CDR1 SNHLY and CDR2 FYNNEI. J lost 3 bases, V lost 6 bases, and 9 bases had no gene match. CDR3 in amino acids: CASSPPAGITDTQYF. CDR3 in DNA: TGTGCCAGCAGCCCCCCAGCGGGGATAACAGATACGCAGTATTTT.

This sequence joins TRBV10-3 and TRBJ2-1; 8 nucleotides line up with TRBD2. Germline CDR1 reads ENHRY; CDR2 reads SYGVKD. This CDR3 is built from 15 residues. J gave up 5 bases and V 6 bases, and 9 bases lay outside the gene matches. The CDR3 nucleotides read TGTGCCATCAGGGCGGGGACTAGAAGCCACAATGAGCAGTTCTTC. It yields the protein CAIRAGTRSHNEQFF.

A word on this clone: The same CDR3 arises from other DNA sequences in this sample as well. This chain uses TRBV28 with TRBJ1-4; D is ambiguous. The V end lost 2 bases, the J end lost 0 bases, and 7 bases lay between the germline ends. CDR1 is MDHEN, CDR2 SYDVKM, per germline. This CDR3 contains 15 residues. CDR3: CASSLATATNEKLFF. CDR3 sequence (DNA): TGTGCCAGCAGTTTAGCCACAGCAACTAATGAAAAACTGTTTTTT.

V gene TRBV13 combines with J gene TRBJ2-7; TRBD1 aligns across 8 bases. The trim removed 5 bases at V and 3 bases at J, leaving 21 bases unmatched. The CDR3 has 19 amino acids. Germline V gene sequence: CDR1 PRHDT, CDR2 FYEKMQ (reference sequence). The CDR3: CASSPGVLHDGDRNYEQYF. CDR3 nucleotide sequence: TGTGCCAGCAGCCCGGGTGTGCTCCACGACGGGGACAGGAACTACGAGCAGTACTTC.